Detailed here is one T cell receptor (beta chain). The specificity of this receptor is unknown. No quality values exist for individual bases; no much larger clone is one base distant. These data come from a study of human T cells and chemical hapten exposure (dated by TCRdb to about 2021). Background for the entire study: For sensitization, 2% DPC in acetone was applied to an approximately 2 cm by approximately 2 cm area of upper inner arm skin. Some 29 alopecia patients gave blood for TCR sequencing at one to four time points (pre-sensitization, 2, 6 and 24 weeks). The study tracked peripheral blood TCR repertoire changes in vivo during primary and secondary sensitization to the hapten diphenylcyclopropenone (DPC) in alopecia patients. Patient blood was sampled pre-sensitization (week 0) and at 2, 6 and about 24 weeks after DPC sensitization. Libraries were pooled for sequencing, and per-sample TCR yields varied mainly because of small differences in library volumes within the pool. Patch testing was performed on the upper back with Finn chambers containing 0.01% DPC, and the patch tests were scored after 6 days according to International Contact Dermatitis Research Group standards. The mostly female patient cohort included alopecia areata with under or over 50% scalp involvement, alopecia totalis and alopecia universalis. Throughout the study period of 20 to 25 weeks, patients also received therapeutic DPC doses to the scalp every week. Findings and caveats that apply to the study as a whole: Patch test score correlated positively with the number of PT1 expanded TCRs, reaching significance at thresholds 8, 16 and 32 but not at 4. Repeated subsampling changed both the strength of the expansion versus patch-test correlation and the threshold at which that correlation became significant. Significantly more large CDR3 similarity clusters were formed by expanded TCRs than by pre-sensitization or healthy control sets, consistent with antigen-driven responses. Because every patient had alopecia, a presumed autoimmune disease, the patients' immune response might differ from that of healthy individuals. No change with DPC sensitization was found in the number of TCRs above 1 in 1000 frequency, and no evidence of global repertoire structure alterations was found.

Libraries were prepared through RACE. Sequenced using a NextSeq 500. Library preparation attached unique molecular identifiers to individual cDNA molecules for quantitative, reproducible TCR counting. For every blood RNA sample, sequencing covered both the TCR alpha and TCR beta chains. The source study handled its data this way. Samples had a median of roughly 99,000 TCRs, with a range from 23,224 to 690,600. The Decombinator software suite was used to annotate V, J and CDR3 in the TCR reads. For PS versus PT1 abundance plots, all samples were subsampled to the same number of TCRs (28,000). Expanded TCRs were defined as absent before sensitization and observed at least eight times at the 2-week time point. In-frame beta chains were kept once TCRdb had trimmed the public reads at Q25 with fastp and called clones with MiXCR. A single entry per CDR3 protein holds the most common genes and DNA from its merged rows. In this record, the V and J calls reflect TCRdb's handling and not the investigators' own analysis. For this sample the table gives about 180,000 distinct CDR3 sequences, of which roughly 30% were detected only once. Together, the top ten hold roughly 3% of the sample.

V drops 4 bases and J drops 6 bases, leaving 16 bases in between. Counted from cysteine to phenylalanine, this CDR3 has 14 amino acids. The DNA shown is the 42-base CDR3, in frame from base 1. The time point label here, explained by the study, means: pre-sensitization, week 0. The intended sense of this specimen's treatment or condition label: therapeutic diphenylcyclopropenone sensitization with weekly scalp DPC. At each patch-test visit, blood was drawn before the patch test was applied. To be eligible, patients had to be aged 18 to 70, diagnosed with alopecia and judged suitable for DPC therapy, while pregnant patients were excluded. Total RNA was extracted from unfractionated whole blood collected in Tempus Blood RNA tubes.

The TCR originated in a woman in her 30s with alopecia areata. Some clones in this sample may be carry-over from other donors' samples. Sequencing used whole blood, obtained in connection with sensitization to the hapten diphenylcyclopropenone (DPC). Recombination joined TRBV12-3 or TRBV12-4 with TRBJ2-7, and TRBD2 may be the D gene, going by 5 matching bases. This receptor has the CDR3 CASSYLGGESEQYF. The DNA sequence is TGTGCCAGCAGTTACCTAGGTGGGGAGTCCGAGCAGTACTTC.